This TCR beta chain was found in a study of technical replicates of blood from four donors. Trimming cost V 6 bases and J 7 bases, with 18 bases left between them. This CDR3 is built from 15 residues. Germline values: CDR1 LNHDA, CDR2 SQIVND (reference sequence). TCRdb keeps only in-frame clones here, not all; method: immunoSEQ multiplex PCR. The table shows about 75,000 clones, with 90% to 95% occurring only once. The sequencing input was T cells isolated from PBMCs. The clonotype originates from a human donor in good health. Some clones in this sample may be carry-over from other donors' samples. The chain joins TRBV19 to TRBJ2-2, with TRBD1 as a possible D gene (6 bases). CDR3 amino acids: CASRPGTRGGGELFF. The CDR3 coding sequence is TGTGCCAGTAGGCCCGGGACCCGAGGGGGCGGGGAGCTGTTTTTT. Filled out from reference TRBV19 and TRBJ2-2, the complete variable domain reads DGGITQSPKYLFRKEGQNVTLSCEQNLNHDAMYWYRQDPGQGLRLIYYSQIVNDFQKGDIAEGYSVSREKKESFPLTVTSAQKNPTAFYLCASRPGTRGGGELFFGEGSRLTVL.